This record concerns one TCR beta chain sequence. Germline loops: CDR1 MGHRA, CDR2 YSYEKL. The CDR3 spans 18 residues. Trimming cost V 1 base and J 9 bases; bases outside gene matches: 13. The sample is drawn from a study of blood T cell repertoires in COVID-19. Study-wide context: The United States, Italy and Spain provided the acute and convalescent COVID-19 samples. PBMCs, B-cell-depleted T cells, or T cells were the source of the cDNA or gDNA that made up the material.

As originally analysed: Reference gene primers were amplified, and this amplification served to estimate nucleated cell counts. TCRdb's table, derived via immunoSEQ multiplex PCR, lists solely in-frame clones and lacks some. V and J calls plus clone size are reproduced from that table; the DNA served to infer D and trimming. The sample consists of tens of thousands of clones, about 85% of them appearing once. The chain carries TRBV4-1 and TRBJ2-1; 12 bases align to TRBD2. The origin of this receptor is a human donor in a cohort sampled during active COVID-19. Material: peripheral blood. The CDR3 coding sequence is TGCGCCAGCAGCCAAGCCTCGGCCCCTAGCGGGAGGGCGGGTGAGCAGTTCTTC. Translated: CASSQASAPSGRAGEQFF.